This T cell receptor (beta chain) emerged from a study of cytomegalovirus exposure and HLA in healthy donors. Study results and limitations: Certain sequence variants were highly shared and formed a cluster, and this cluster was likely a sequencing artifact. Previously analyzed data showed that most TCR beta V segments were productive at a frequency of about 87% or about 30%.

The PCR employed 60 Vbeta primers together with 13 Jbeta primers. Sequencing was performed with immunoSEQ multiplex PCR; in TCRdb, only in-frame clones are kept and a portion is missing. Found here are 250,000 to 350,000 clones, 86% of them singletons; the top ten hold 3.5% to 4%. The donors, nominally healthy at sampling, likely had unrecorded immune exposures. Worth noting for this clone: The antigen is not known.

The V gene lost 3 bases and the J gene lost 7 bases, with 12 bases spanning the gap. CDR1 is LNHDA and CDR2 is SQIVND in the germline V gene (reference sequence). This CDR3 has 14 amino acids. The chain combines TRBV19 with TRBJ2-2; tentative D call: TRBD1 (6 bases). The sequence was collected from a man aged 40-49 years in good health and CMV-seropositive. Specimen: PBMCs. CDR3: CASSMGAKIGELFF. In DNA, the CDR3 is TGTGCCAGTAGTATGGGGGCTAAGATCGGGGAGCTGTTTTTT.